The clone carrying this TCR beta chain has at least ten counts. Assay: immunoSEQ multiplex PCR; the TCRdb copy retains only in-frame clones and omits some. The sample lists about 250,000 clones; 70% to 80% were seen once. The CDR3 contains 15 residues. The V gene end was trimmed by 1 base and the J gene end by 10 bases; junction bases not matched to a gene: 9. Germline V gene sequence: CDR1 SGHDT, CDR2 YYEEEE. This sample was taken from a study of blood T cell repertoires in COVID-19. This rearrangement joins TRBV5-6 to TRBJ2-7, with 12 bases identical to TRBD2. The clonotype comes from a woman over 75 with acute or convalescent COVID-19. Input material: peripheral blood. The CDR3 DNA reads TGTGCCAGCAGCTTGACTAGCGGGGGGCACCTAAAACAGTACTTC. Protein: CASSLTSGGHLKQYF.